This T cell receptor beta chain was documented in a study of lymphopenia after photon versus proton radiotherapy. Study-wide points: Survival link was tested only in deceased patients; proton benefit remains a possibility.

Repertoires were generated with immunoSEQ multiplex PCR, while TCRdb's copy carries only in-frame clones and drops some. The sample records under 80,000 clones, around 87% being singletons. A note on this clone: Its target is not known.

V trimming: 3 bases; J trimming: 8 bases; junction bases outside the gene matches: 8. Germline CDR1 and CDR2: SQVTM and ANQGSEA. The CDR3 is made up of 13 amino acids. This clonotype originated in a man in his forties with gastric cancer. The V and J genes are TRBV29-1 and TRBJ1-1, with 8 bases matching TRBD1. Sample: peripheral blood, taken from a patient treated with photon-based radiotherapy. The CDR3 here is CSVDLWGDREAFF. The CDR3 DNA sequence: TGCAGCGTTGATTTGTGGGGGGACAGGGAAGCTTTCTTT.